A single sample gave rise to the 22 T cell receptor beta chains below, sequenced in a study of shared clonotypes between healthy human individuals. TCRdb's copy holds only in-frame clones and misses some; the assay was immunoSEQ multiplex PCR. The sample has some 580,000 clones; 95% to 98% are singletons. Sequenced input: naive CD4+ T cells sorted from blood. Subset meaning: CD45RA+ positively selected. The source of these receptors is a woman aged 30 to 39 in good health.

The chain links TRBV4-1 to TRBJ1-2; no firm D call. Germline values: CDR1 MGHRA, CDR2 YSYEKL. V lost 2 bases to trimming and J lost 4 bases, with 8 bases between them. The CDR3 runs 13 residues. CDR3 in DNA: TGCGCCAGCAGCCAAAACATACTCTATGGCTACACCTTC. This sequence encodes CASSQNILYGYTF.

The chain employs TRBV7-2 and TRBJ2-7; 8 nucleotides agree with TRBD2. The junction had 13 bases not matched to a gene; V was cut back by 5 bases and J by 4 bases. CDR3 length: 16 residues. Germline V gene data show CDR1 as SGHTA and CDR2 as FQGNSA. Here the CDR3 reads CASSPQAGTRLYEQYF. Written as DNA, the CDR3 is TGTGCCAGCAGCCCTCAGGCCGGGACTAGGTTATACGAGCAGTACTTC.

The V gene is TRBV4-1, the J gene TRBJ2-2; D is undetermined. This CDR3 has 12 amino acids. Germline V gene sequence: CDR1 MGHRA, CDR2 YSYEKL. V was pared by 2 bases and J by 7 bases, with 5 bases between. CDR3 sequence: CASSQFLGELFF. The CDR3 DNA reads TGCGCCAGCAGCCAATTTCTCGGGGAGCTGTTTTTT.

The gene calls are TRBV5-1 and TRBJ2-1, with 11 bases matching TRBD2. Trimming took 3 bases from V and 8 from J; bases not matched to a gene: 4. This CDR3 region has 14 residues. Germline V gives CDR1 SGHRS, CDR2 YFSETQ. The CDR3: CASSSRLAGHEQFF. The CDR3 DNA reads TGCGCCAGCAGCTCCCGACTAGCGGGGCATGAGCAGTTCTTC. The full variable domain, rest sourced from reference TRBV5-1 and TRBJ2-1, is KAGVTQTPRYLIKTRGQQVTLSCSPISGHRSVSWYQQTPGQGLQFLFEYFSETQRNKGNFPGRFSGRQFSNSRSEMNVSTLELGDSALYLCASSSRLAGHEQFFGPGTRLTVL.

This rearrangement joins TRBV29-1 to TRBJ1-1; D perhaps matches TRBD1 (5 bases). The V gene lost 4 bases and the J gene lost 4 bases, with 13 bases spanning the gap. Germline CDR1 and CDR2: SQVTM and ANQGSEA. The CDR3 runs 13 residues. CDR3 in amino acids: CSVGEGGGTEAFF. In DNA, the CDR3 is TGCAGCGTTGGGGAAGGCGGGGGCACTGAAGCTTTCTTT.

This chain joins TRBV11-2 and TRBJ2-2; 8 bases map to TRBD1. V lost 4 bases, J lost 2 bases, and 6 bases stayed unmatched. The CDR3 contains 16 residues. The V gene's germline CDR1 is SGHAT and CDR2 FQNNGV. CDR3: CASSWIGQGNTGELFF. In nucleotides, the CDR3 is TGTGCCAGCAGCTGGATAGGACAGGGTAACACCGGGGAGCTGTTTTTT.

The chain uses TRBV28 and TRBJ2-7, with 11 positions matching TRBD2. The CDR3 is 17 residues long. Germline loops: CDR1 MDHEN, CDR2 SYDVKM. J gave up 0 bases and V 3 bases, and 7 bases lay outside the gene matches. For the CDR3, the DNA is TGTGCCAGCAGTTTCCAGCTTAGCGGGAGGGACTCCTACGAGCAGTACTTC. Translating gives CASSFQLSGRDSYEQYF. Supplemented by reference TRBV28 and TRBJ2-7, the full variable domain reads DVKVTQSSRYLVKRTGEKVFLECVQDMDHENMFWYRQDPGLGLRLIYFSYDVKMKEKGDIPEGYSVSREKKERFSLILESASTNQTSMYLCASSFQLSGRDSYEQYFGPGTRLTVT.

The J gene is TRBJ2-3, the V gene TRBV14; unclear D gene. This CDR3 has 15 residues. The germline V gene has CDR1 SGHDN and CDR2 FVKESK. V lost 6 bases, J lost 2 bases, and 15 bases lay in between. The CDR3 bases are TGTGCCAGCAGGAGTCGTGCACAGTCCACAGATACGCAGTATTTT. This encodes CASRSRAQSTDTQYF.

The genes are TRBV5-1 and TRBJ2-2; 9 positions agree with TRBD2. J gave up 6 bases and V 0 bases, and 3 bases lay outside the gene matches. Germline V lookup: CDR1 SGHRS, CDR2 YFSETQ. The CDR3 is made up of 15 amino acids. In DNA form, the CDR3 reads TGCGCCAGCAGCTTGGTTTCTAGCGGGGCCGGGGAGCTGTTTTTT. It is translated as CASSLVSSGAGELFF.

CDR3 sequence: CASSIKLAYGEQFF. The DNA of the CDR3 is TGTGCCAGTAGTATAAAACTAGCCTACGGTGAGCAGTTCTTC. The rearrangement uses TRBV19 and TRBJ2-1, with a possible D match to TRBD2 (6 bases). The V end lost 2 bases, the J end lost 9 bases, and 14 bases lay between the germline ends. CDR1 is LNHDA, CDR2 SQIVND, per germline (reference sequence). This CDR3 has 14 amino acids.

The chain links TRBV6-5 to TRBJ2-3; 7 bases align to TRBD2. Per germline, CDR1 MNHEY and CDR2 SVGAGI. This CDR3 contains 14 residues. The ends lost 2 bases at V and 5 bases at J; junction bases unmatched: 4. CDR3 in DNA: TGTGCCAGCAGTTACGGGGAGGGATTAGATACGCAGTATTTT. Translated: CASSYGEGLDTQYF.

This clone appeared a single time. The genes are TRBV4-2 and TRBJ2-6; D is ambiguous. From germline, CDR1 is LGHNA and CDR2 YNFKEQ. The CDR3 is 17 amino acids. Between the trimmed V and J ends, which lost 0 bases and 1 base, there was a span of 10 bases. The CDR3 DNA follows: TGTGCCAGCAGCCAAGATGAAGGCGTATCTGGGGCCAACGTCCTGACTTTC. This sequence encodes CASSQDEGVSGANVLTF.

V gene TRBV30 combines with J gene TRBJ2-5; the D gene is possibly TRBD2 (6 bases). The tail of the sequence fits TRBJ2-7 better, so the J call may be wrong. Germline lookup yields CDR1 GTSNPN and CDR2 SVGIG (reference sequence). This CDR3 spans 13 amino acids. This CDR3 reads CAGGLARFDEQYF. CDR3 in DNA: TGTGCTGGAGGGTTAGCGAGGTTCGACGAGCAGTACTTC.

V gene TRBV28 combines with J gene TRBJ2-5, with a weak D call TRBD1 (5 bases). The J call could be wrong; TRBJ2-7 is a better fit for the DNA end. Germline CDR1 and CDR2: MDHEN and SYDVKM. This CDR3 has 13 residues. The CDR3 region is CASSGPSSYEQYF. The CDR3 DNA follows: TGTGCCAGCTCAGGGCCCAGCTCCTACGAGCAGTACTTC.

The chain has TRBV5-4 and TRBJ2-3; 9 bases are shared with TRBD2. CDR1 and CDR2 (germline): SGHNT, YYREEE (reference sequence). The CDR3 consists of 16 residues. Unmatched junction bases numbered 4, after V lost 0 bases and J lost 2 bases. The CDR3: CASSLGLAGNTDTQYF. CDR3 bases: TGTGCCAGCAGCTTGGGGCTAGCGGGGAACACAGATACGCAGTATTTT. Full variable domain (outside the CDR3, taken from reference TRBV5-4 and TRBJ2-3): ETGVTQSPTHLIKTRGQQVTLRCSSQSGHNTVSWYQQALGQGPQFIFQYYREEENGRGNFPPRFSGLQFPNYSSELNVNALELDDSALYLCASSLGLAGNTDTQYFGPGTRLTVL.

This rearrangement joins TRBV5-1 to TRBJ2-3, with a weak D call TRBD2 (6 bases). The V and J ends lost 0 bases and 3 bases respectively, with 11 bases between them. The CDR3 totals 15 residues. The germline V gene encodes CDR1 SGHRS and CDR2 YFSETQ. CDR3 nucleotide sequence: TGCGCCAGCAGCTTGGTGGAGGGAAGAACAGATACGCAGTATTTT. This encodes CASSLVEGRTDTQYF. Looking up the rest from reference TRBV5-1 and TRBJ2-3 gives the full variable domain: KAGVTQTPRYLIKTRGQQVTLSCSPISGHRSVSWYQQTPGQGLQFLFEYFSETQRNKGNFPGRFSGRQFSNSRSEMNVSTLELGDSALYLCASSLVEGRTDTQYFGPGTRLTVL.

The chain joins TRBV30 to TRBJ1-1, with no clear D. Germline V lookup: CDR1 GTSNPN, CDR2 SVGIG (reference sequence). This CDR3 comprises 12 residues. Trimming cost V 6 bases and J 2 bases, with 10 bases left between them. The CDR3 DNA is TGTGCCTGCCTCGGGCCAAACACTGAAGCTTTCTTT. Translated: CACLGPNTEAFF.

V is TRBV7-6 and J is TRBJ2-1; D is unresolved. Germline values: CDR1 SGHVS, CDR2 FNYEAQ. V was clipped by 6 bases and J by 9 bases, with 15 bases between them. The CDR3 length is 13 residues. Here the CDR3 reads CASSITIVGEQFF. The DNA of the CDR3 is TGTGCCAGCAGTATAACAATTGTGGGTGAGCAGTTCTTC.

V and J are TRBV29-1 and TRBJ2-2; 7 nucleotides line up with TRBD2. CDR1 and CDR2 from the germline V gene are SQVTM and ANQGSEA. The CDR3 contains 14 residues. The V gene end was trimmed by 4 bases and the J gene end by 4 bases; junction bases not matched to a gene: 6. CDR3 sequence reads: CSVGTSVGTGELFF. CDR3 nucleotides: TGCAGCGTTGGTACTAGCGTTGGCACCGGGGAGCTGTTTTTT.

As DNA, the CDR3 is TGTGCCAGCAGCGTAGGGGGGACTAGCCTGTTCCAGTTCTTC. Amino acid sequence: CASSVGGTSLFQFF. The J gene is TRBJ2-1, the V gene TRBV9; 9 positions match TRBD2. Germline CDR1 SGDLS, CDR2 YYNGEE. This CDR3 is 14 amino acids long. J lost 13 bases, V lost 0 bases, and 8 bases had no gene match.

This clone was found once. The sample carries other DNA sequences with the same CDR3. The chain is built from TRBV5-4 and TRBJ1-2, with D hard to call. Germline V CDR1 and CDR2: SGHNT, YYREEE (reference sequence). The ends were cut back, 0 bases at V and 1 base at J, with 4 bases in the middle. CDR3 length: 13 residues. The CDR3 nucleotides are TGTGCCAGCAGCTTGGGAGGTAACTATGGCTACACCTTC. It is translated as CASSLGGNYGYTF.

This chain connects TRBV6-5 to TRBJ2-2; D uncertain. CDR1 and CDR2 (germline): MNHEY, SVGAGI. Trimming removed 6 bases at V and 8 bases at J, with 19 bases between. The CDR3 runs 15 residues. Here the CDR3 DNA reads TGTGCCAGCAGAATGGACCCCCGATCTGGGGGGGAGCTGTTTTTT. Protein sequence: CASRMDPRSGGELFF.